Below, 19 T cell receptor beta chains from the same sample are listed, as sequenced in a study of beta chain features in type 1 diabetes. The study, taken as a whole, reports: Across all four CD4+ subsets, people with type 1 diabetes showed modestly shorter TCRB CDR3s.

Antigens of these TCRs are unknown. The isolated RNA, all of it, was reverse transcribed, so expressed TCRB transcripts were what got sequenced. This table comes from immunoSEQ multiplex PCR, and its TCRdb copy is limited to in-frame clones, with some not included. This table holds about 14,000 clones, less than 80% found once. Specimen: stem cell memory CD4+ T cells from blood. Every receptor here comes from a woman aged 18 to 35 with type 1 diabetes.

This chain connects TRBV19 to TRBJ1-5, with TRBD1 as a possible D gene (6 bases). V was clipped by 4 bases and J by 3 bases, with 10 bases between them. CDR1 and CDR2 from the germline V gene are LNHDA and SQIVND (reference sequence). The CDR3 spans 14 residues. The CDR3 nucleotides read TGTGCCAGTAGTACCCAGGGGTACAATCAGCCCCAGCATTTT. Translating gives CASSTQGYNQPQHF. The variable domain in full, with the rest retrieved from reference TRBV19 and TRBJ1-5, is DGGITQSPKYLFRKEGQNVTLSCEQNLNHDAMYWYRQDPGQGLRLIYYSQIVNDFQKGDIAEGYSVSREKKESFPLTVTSAQKNPTAFYLCASSTQGYNQPQHFGDGTRLSIL.

V gene TRBV7-9 combines with J gene TRBJ1-1; D might be TRBD1 (5 bases). The CDR3 is made up of 14 amino acids. In germline, CDR1 is SEHNR, CDR2 FQNEAQ (reference sequence). V lost 1 base, J lost 2 bases, and 8 bases lay in between. The CDR3 loop reads CASSLGQGNTEAFF. CDR3 coding DNA: TGTGCCAGCAGCTTAGGGCAGGGAAACACTGAAGCTTTCTTT.

The V gene is TRBV7-9, the J gene TRBJ2-1, with 9 positions matching TRBD2. This CDR3 is 17 amino acids long. Per germline, CDR1 SEHNR and CDR2 FQNEAQ (reference sequence). CDR3 amino acids: CGTSGVAGETSYNEQFF. CDR3 DNA: TGTGGAACCTCTGGCGTAGCGGGAGAGACCTCCTACAATGAGCAGTTCTTC.

This clone was observed a handful of times. The chain is built from TRBV7-2 and TRBJ1-5, with 9 bases matching TRBD1. The ends lost 5 bases at V and 1 base at J; junction bases unmatched: 3. The CDR3 is 15 amino acids. The V gene's germline CDR1 is SGHTA and CDR2 FQGNSA. The CDR3 here is CASSGGTGSNQPQHF. CDR3 DNA: TGTGCCAGCAGCGGCGGGACAGGGAGCAATCAGCCCCAGCATTTT.

J is TRBJ2-5 and V is TRBV7-6, with D tentatively TRBD1 (5 bases). This CDR3 spans 15 amino acids. CDR1 SGHVS and CDR2 FNYEAQ come from the germline V gene. Trimming pared 0 bases from V and 0 bases from J, leaving 8 bases between. As DNA, the CDR3 is TGTGCCAGCAGCTTAGCGGGGCAGCACCAAGAGACCCAGTACTTC. Its translation is CASSLAGQHQETQYF.

This clone was recorded only once. The chain is built from TRBV19 and TRBJ1-5; D is possibly TRBD1 (5 bases). V was shortened by 4 bases and J by 2 bases, with 9 bases between the two germline ends. CDR3 length: 14 amino acids. CDR1 and CDR2 from the germline V gene are LNHDA and SQIVND (reference sequence). CDR3 DNA sequence: TGTGCCAGTAGTAGGGGCTCAGGCAATCAGCCCCAGCATTTT. This encodes CASSRGSGNQPQHF.

The chain uses TRBV19 and TRBJ2-1; a weak D match, TRBD1 (6 bases). CDR3 length: 16 residues. CDR1 is LNHDA, CDR2 SQIVND, per germline (reference sequence). V was clipped by 4 bases and J by 1 base, with 14 bases between them. DNA for the CDR3: TGTGCCAGTAGTACAAGGGGGTATAGGTCCTACAATGAGCAGTTCTTC. The encoded protein is CASSTRGYRSYNEQFF.

The gene calls are TRBV4-3 and TRBJ2-1; 10 bases map to TRBD2. V dropped 1 base and J dropped 5; count of bases not matched to a gene: 5. The CDR3 covers 16 residues. Germline V CDR1 and CDR2: LGHNA, YSLEER. The CDR3 DNA reads TGCGCCAGCAGCCAAGTTAGCGGGGGGCATAACAATGAGCAGTTCTTC. Translation gives CASSQVSGGHNNEQFF.

V is TRBV7-8 and J is TRBJ2-7; the match to TRBD2 covers 12 bases. V shed 5 bases and J 3 bases; nucleotides not matched to a gene: 11. Germline CDR1 reads SGHVS; CDR2 reads FQNEAQ. The CDR3 is 17 residues long. The CDR3 protein is CASSPQRTSGVLYEQYF. CDR3 sequence (DNA): TGTGCCAGCAGCCCCCAAAGGACTAGCGGGGTCCTCTACGAGCAGTACTTC. Complete variable domain (other parts from reference TRBV7-8 and TRBJ2-7): GAGVSQSPRYKVAKRGQDVALRCDPISGHVSLFWYQQALGQGPEFLTYFQNEAQLDKSGLPSDRFFAERPEGSVSTLKIQRTQQEDSAVYLCASSPQRTSGVLYEQYFGPGTRLTVT.

The chain recombines TRBV18 with TRBJ1-5, with TRBD1 as a possible D gene (5 bases). CDR3 length: 14 residues. CDR1 KGHSH and CDR2 LQKENI come from the germline V gene. V was cut by 6 bases and J by 6 bases, with 15 bases left in between. The CDR3 here is CASSSGYSAQPQHF. For the CDR3, the DNA is TGTGCCAGCTCCTCAGGGTATAGTGCTCAGCCCCAGCATTTT.

The rearrangement links TRBV6-5 to TRBJ1-3; D call uncertain. The CDR3 length is 14 residues. The V gene lost 6 bases and the J gene lost 0 bases, with 9 bases spanning the gap. The germline gives CDR1 MNHEY, CDR2 SVGAGI. CDR3 sequence: CASSRTPSGNTIYF. The CDR3 DNA reads TGTGCCAGCAGCCGAACACCCTCTGGAAACACCATATATTTT.

The chain employs TRBV11-2 and TRBJ1-1, with D maybe TRBD1 (6 bases). V dropped 3 bases and J dropped 11 bases, with 25 bases sitting between them. This CDR3 is built from 16 residues. Germline loops: CDR1 SGHAT, CDR2 FQNNGV. CDR3 region: CASSFPEGHLPGNAFF. The DNA for the CDR3 is TGTGCCAGCAGCTTCCCTGAGGGACACCTTCCCGGGAACGCTTTCTTT.

In the case of this clone: One junction end does not reproduce the germline sequence, and a read error may be involved. This chain uses TRBV7-7 with TRBJ2-1; 9 bases agree with TRBD2. This CDR3 is built from 16 residues. CDR1 SSHAT and CDR2 FNYEAQ come from the germline V gene (reference sequence). CDR3 sequence: CASSPRGAGGPGEQFF. In DNA, the CDR3 is TGTGCTAGCAGCCCCCGGGGCGCGGGAGGGCCTGGTGAGCAGTTCTTC.

This chain joins TRBV7-2 and TRBJ1-5; D gene ambiguous. Germline V CDR1 and CDR2: SGHTA, FQGNSA. The CDR3 is made up of 13 amino acids. V was trimmed by 5 bases and J by 6 bases, leaving 11 bases between them. The CDR3 sequence is CASSREVFQPQHF. The CDR3 DNA reads TGTGCCAGCAGCCGCGAGGTTTTTCAGCCCCAGCATTTT.

The genes are TRBV11-1 and TRBJ2-1; the match to TRBD2 covers 11 bases. J lost 3 bases, V lost 5 bases, and 15 bases had no gene match. Germline CDR1 and CDR2: SGHAT and FQDESV (reference sequence). This CDR3 has 19 residues. The CDR3 is CASSARVGGTSGNYNEQFF. The CDR3, as DNA: TGTGCCAGCAGCGCTAGAGTGGGGGGGACTAGCGGAAACTACAATGAGCAGTTCTTC.

This chain connects TRBV7-2 to TRBJ2-5; D is uncertain. Germline values: CDR1 SGHTA, CDR2 FQGNSA. The CDR3 runs 14 residues. The V end was cut by 5 bases, the J end by 5 bases, with 15 bases between. CDR3 sequence (DNA): TGTGCCAGCAGCGGGCTCACCTCTACGGAGACCCAGTACTTC. It yields the protein CASSGLTSTETQYF.

This chain joins TRBV9 and TRBJ2-7; TRBD2 matches at 12 bases. V shed 3 bases, J shed 2 bases, and the junction held 3 bases outside the gene matches. Germline V gene data show CDR1 as SGDLS and CDR2 as YYNGEE. This CDR3 is built from 15 residues. The CDR3 spells CASSEGLAGPYEQYF. As DNA, the CDR3 is TGTGCCAGCAGCGAGGGACTAGCGGGTCCCTACGAGCAGTACTTC.

The genes are TRBV20-1 and TRBJ1-2; no firm D call. The CDR3 consists of 11 residues. Germline-derived CDR1 and CDR2 are DFQATT and SNEGSKA (reference sequence). The V end lost 7 bases, the J end lost 4 bases, and 10 bases lay between the germline ends. The CDR3, as DNA: TGCAGTGTTGCGGCTGTCTATGGCTACACCTTC. Translating it yields CSVAAVYGYTF.

The chain has TRBV30 and TRBJ1-1, with D perhaps matching TRBD1 (5 bases). Per the germline V gene, CDR1 is GTSNPN and CDR2 is SVGIG (reference sequence). This CDR3 is 13 amino acids long. With 8 bases removed from V and 4 bases from J, the gap between germline ends came to 17 bases. The CDR3 reads CARSGGWGTEAFF. Here the CDR3 DNA reads TGTGCCCGCTCTGGGGGGTGGGGCACTGAAGCTTTCTTT.